One sample yielded the 9 T cell receptor beta chains listed below, sequenced in a study of blood T cell repertoires in COVID-19. The table came from immunoSEQ multiplex PCR; TCRdb's copy has only in-frame clones and leaves some out. The sample holds roughly 360,000 clones, 88% seen once. The sequencing sample was made of PBMCs or T cells enriched from blood (not recorded which). The receptors stem from a woman aged 25-40 years with acute COVID-19.

The rearrangement links TRBV5-1 to TRBJ1-1; TRBD1 is a possible D gene (5 bases). This CDR3 contains 14 residues. In germline, CDR1 is SGHRS, CDR2 YFSETQ. The V gene lost 2 bases and the J gene lost 1 base, with 9 bases spanning the gap. The CDR3 DNA reads as TGCGCCAGCAGCTTCCTGACAGAGAACACTGAAGCTTTCTTT. The encoded protein is CASSFLTENTEAFF.

V and J are TRBV24-1 and TRBJ1-2, with D perhaps TRBD1 (6 bases). V was cut by 9 bases and J by 2 bases, with 12 bases left in between. This CDR3 comprises 13 residues. Per germline, CDR1 KGHDR and CDR2 SFDVKD. CDR3 in DNA: TGTGCCACCGCGGACAGAACAAACTATGGCTACACCTTC. Translation: CATADRTNYGYTF.

This chain links TRBV7-2 with TRBJ1-2; 12 bases agree with TRBD1. The junction had 10 bases not matched to a gene; V was cut back by 5 bases and J by 6 bases. Per germline, CDR1 SGHTA and CDR2 FQGNSA. This CDR3 is built from 16 residues. The CDR3 is CASSPGRGQGANGYTF. Written as DNA, the CDR3 is TGTGCCAGCAGCCCCGGGCGGGGACAGGGGGCTAATGGCTACACCTTC.

The chain uses TRBV7-8 and TRBJ1-2, with TRBD1 matching 8 bases. The V gene's germline CDR1 is SGHVS and CDR2 FQNEAQ. This CDR3 is 15 amino acids long. The ends lost 5 bases at V and 3 bases at J; junction bases unmatched: 8. The CDR3 DNA sequence: TGTGCCAGCAGCAAGGACAGGGTGTCATACTATGGCTACACCTTC. Residues: CASSKDRVSYYGYTF.

This clone was seen only once. The CDR3 DNA follows: TGTGCCAGCATCGTTTACGAGCAGTACTTC. The encoded protein is CASIVYEQYF. This sequence joins TRBV5-4 and TRBJ2-7; D is unresolved. V gave up 6 bases and J gave up 4 bases, with 5 bases separating them. The CDR3 length is 10 residues. Germline CDR1 reads SGHNT; CDR2 reads YYREEE (reference sequence).

The chain links TRBV6-5 to TRBJ1-1; no clear D. V lost 5 bases and J lost 3, with 13 bases in between. Germline V lookup: CDR1 MNHEY, CDR2 SVGAGI. The CDR3 extends over 14 amino acids. CDR3 nucleotide sequence: TGTGCCAGCAGTCGACGGGTCGGGGACACTGAAGCTTTCTTT. Its protein product is CASSRRVGDTEAFF.

The rearrangement links TRBV24-1 to TRBJ1-2; maybe TRBD1 (5 bases). The CDR3 spans 16 residues. The V gene lost 5 bases and the J gene lost 1 base, with 16 bases spanning the gap. Germline V gene sequence: CDR1 KGHDR, CDR2 SFDVKD. This CDR3 is CATSAAGDGLNYGYTF. The CDR3 DNA reads as TGTGCCACCAGTGCCGCGGGGGACGGACTTAACTATGGCTACACCTTC.

The V gene is TRBV5-1, the J gene TRBJ2-2; 12 bases are a match to TRBD2. This CDR3 has 15 residues. The germline V gene encodes CDR1 SGHRS and CDR2 YFSETQ. Unmatched junction bases numbered 5, after V lost 3 bases and J lost 8 bases. The CDR3 is CASSWGLAGTGELFF. The CDR3 DNA reads TGCGCCAGCAGCTGGGGACTAGCGGGTACGGGGGAGCTGTTTTTT. Full variable domain (remainder filled in from reference TRBV5-1 and TRBJ2-2): KAGVTQTPRYLIKTRGQQVTLSCSPISGHRSVSWYQQTPGQGLQFLFEYFSETQRNKGNFPGRFSGRQFSNSRSEMNVSTLELGDSALYLCASSWGLAGTGELFFGEGSRLTVL.

This clone is a singleton in its sample. The CDR3 sequence is CASSRRTSGGSNEQFF. CDR3 coding DNA: TGTGCCAGCAGCCGACGGACTAGCGGGGGCTCCAATGAGCAGTTCTTC. The chain is built from TRBV7-9 and TRBJ2-1, with 13 bases that match TRBD2. V was clipped by 5 bases and J by 6 bases; unmatched bases: 7. Germline lookup yields CDR1 SEHNR and CDR2 FQNEAQ (reference sequence). This CDR3 spans 16 amino acids.